This entry lists 17 T cell receptor beta chains sequenced from one sample in a study of STAT5B mutations in CD4+ large granular lymphocyte leukemia. Assay used: immunoSEQ multiplex PCR; TCRdb lists only in-frame clones, some missing. This sample has around 20,000 clones, with 75% found just once. Sequencing was performed on CD4+ T cells from blood buffy coats. Every receptor here comes from a human donor in good health.

This clone came up once. The chain combines TRBV5-1 with TRBJ2-7; 10 bases line up with TRBD2. CDR1 and CDR2 from the germline V gene are SGHRS and YFSETQ. The V segment lost 1 base and the J segment 2 bases; nucleotides outside the gene matches: 6. The CDR3 consists of 16 residues. In DNA form, the CDR3 reads TGCGCCAGCAGCTTGTCGACTAGCGGGCTGACCTACGAGCAGTACTTC. Its translation is CASSLSTSGLTYEQYF.

This clone was detected a few times. J is TRBJ1-1 and V is TRBV5-4; 7 bases fit TRBD1. Germline assignment: CDR1 SGHNT and CDR2 YYREEE (reference sequence). Losses at the gene ends were 2 bases for V and 4 bases for J; bases not matched to a gene: 11. The CDR3 is made up of 16 amino acids. The DNA for the CDR3 is TGTGCCAGCAGCTTCTTCAGGGGGGTTTATCTCACTGAAGCTTTCTTT. Translation: CASSFFRGVYLTEAFF. The whole variable domain, filled in from reference TRBV5-4 and TRBJ1-1, reads ETGVTQSPTHLIKTRGQQVTLRCSSQSGHNTVSWYQQALGQGPQFIFQYYREEENGRGNFPPRFSGLQFPNYSSELNVNALELDDSALYLCASSFFRGVYLTEAFFGQGTRLTVV.

The chain is built from TRBV5-1 and TRBJ1-3; D remains unclear. Germline CDR1 and CDR2: SGHRS and YFSETQ. Trimming shortened V by 4 bases and J by 2 bases, and 10 bases separated the two germline ends. The CDR3 is 14 residues long. The CDR3 nucleotides read TGCGCCAGCAGCCCACGATCCCCTGGAAACACCATATATTTT. Protein product: CASSPRSPGNTIYF.

V usage is TRBV5-1 and J usage is TRBJ2-1; 7 bases fit TRBD1. V shed 4 bases, J shed 0 bases, and the junction held 7 bases outside the gene matches. The CDR3 loop spans 16 amino acids. The V gene's germline CDR1 is SGHRS and CDR2 YFSETQ. This CDR3 reads CASSLGQLSSYNEQFF. The CDR3 nucleotides are TGCGCCAGCAGCCTGGGACAGTTAAGCTCCTACAATGAGCAGTTCTTC.

The V and J genes are TRBV19 and TRBJ2-5; either TRBD1 or TRBD2 may supply D (5 bases each). Trimming pared 3 bases from V and 1 base from J, leaving 12 bases between. Looked up from germline, CDR1 is LNHDA and CDR2 is SQIVND (reference sequence). This CDR3 is built from 15 residues. CDR3 in DNA: TGTGCCAGTAGTATTGAGGGGACCACCCAAGAGACCCAGTACTTC. This codes for CASSIEGTTQETQYF.

This chain uses TRBV2 with TRBJ2-3, with 8 bases that match TRBD1. The junction had 6 bases not matched to a gene; V was cut back by 4 bases and J by 3 bases. There are 15 residues in the CDR3. The germline V gene encodes CDR1 SNHLY and CDR2 FYNNEI. The CDR3 DNA is TGTGCCAGCAGTGTTGGACAGGGCCGAACAGATACGCAGTATTTT. Residues: CASSVGQGRTDTQYF.

Only one count was recorded for this clone. V and J are TRBV6-6 and TRBJ1-3; D is perhaps TRBD1 (6 bases). V lost 6 bases, J lost 1 base, and 10 bases lay in between. There are 14 residues in the CDR3. In germline, CDR1 is MNHNY, CDR2 SVGAGI (reference sequence). CDR3 nucleotide sequence: TGTGCCAGCAGACGGGACATTTCTGGAAACACCATATATTTT. Its protein is CASRRDISGNTIYF.

This chain links TRBV4-1 with TRBJ2-4; 7 nucleotides match TRBD1. V gave up 0 bases and J gave up 2 bases; unmatched junction bases: 7. The CDR3 totals 17 residues. In germline, CDR1 is MGHRA, CDR2 YSYEKL. The CDR3 here is CASSQDRGRVPKNIQYF. In DNA, the CDR3 is TGCGCCAGCAGCCAAGATAGGGGGCGCGTCCCCAAAAACATTCAGTACTTC.

The chain uses TRBV25-1 and TRBJ1-2, with D perhaps TRBD1 (5 bases). The ends were cut back, 4 bases at V and 4 bases at J, with 13 bases in the middle. Germline CDR1 MGHDK, CDR2 SYGVNS. The CDR3 covers 14 residues. CDR3 amino acids: CASSVGTAVYGYTF. The DNA of the CDR3 is TGTGCCAGCAGTGTAGGGACCGCCGTCTATGGCTACACCTTC.

The chain is built from TRBV11-2 and TRBJ2-5; D might be TRBD1 (5 bases). CDR1 and CDR2 (germline): SGHAT, FQNNGV. The ends were cut back, 6 bases at V and 4 bases at J, with 18 bases in the middle. This CDR3 has 15 amino acids. The DNA of the CDR3 is TGTGCCAGCAGATTTACAGGAGTAGGGCGAGAGACCCAGTACTTC. Translated, it gives CASRFTGVGRETQYF.

The chain uses TRBV7-9 and TRBJ1-5, with D possibly TRBD1 on 5 matching bases. The CDR3 length is 13 residues. V lost 3 bases and J lost 6, with 9 bases in between. The germline CDR1 and CDR2 sequences are SEHNR and FQNEAQ (reference sequence). DNA of the CDR3: TGTGCCAGCAGCTTTGGGGGGTCTCAGCCCCAGCATTTT. Its translation is CASSFGGSQPQHF.

The V gene is TRBV5-1, the J gene TRBJ2-3, with a weak D call TRBD2 (6 bases). Trimming pared 1 base from V and 4 bases from J, leaving 13 bases between. Germline V gene lookup returns CDR1 SGHRS and CDR2 YFSETQ. The CDR3 totals 15 residues. CDR3 in amino acids: CASSLLASTSDTQYF. Written as DNA, the CDR3 is TGCGCCAGCAGCTTGCTAGCGAGTACCTCAGATACGCAGTATTTT.

V gene TRBV9 combines with J gene TRBJ2-3, with TRBD2 as a possible D gene (6 bases). Germline CDR1 is SGDLS and CDR2 is YYNGEE. The CDR3 length is 16 residues. Trimming cost V 0 bases and J 4 bases, with 15 bases left between them. CDR3 protein: CASSVEASGVADTQYF. DNA of the CDR3: TGTGCCAGCAGCGTAGAGGCGTCGGGAGTCGCAGATACGCAGTATTTT.

CDR3 sequence: CASSLWDRAFQETQYF. Here the CDR3 DNA reads TGTGCCAGCAGCTTATGGGACAGGGCTTTCCAAGAGACCCAGTACTTC. The J gene is TRBJ2-5, the V gene TRBV11-3; 9 nucleotides agree with TRBD1. This CDR3 is 16 amino acids long. V dropped 2 bases and J dropped 1; count of bases not matched to a gene: 5. CDR1 is SGHNT and CDR2 is YENEEA in the germline V gene.

This sequence joins TRBV10-3 and TRBJ1-4, with 7 bases matching TRBD1. Germline V gene data show CDR1 as ENHRY and CDR2 as SYGVKD. Losses at the gene ends were 4 bases for V and 6 bases for J; bases not matched to a gene: 2. The CDR3 extends over 13 amino acids. CDR3 sequence (DNA): TGTGCCATCAGTGTCGGACAGGATGAAAAACTGTTTTTT. Translating it yields CAISVGQDEKLFF.

This clone was seen once. V and J are TRBV30 and TRBJ1-2, with D maybe TRBD1 (5 bases). The CDR3 contains 13 residues. Germline lookup yields CDR1 GTSNPN and CDR2 SVGIG (reference sequence). The CDR3 spells CVCTRDGNYGYTF. The CDR3 DNA follows: TGTGTCTGTACGAGGGACGGCAACTATGGCTACACCTTC.

The chain couples TRBV5-4 to TRBJ2-5, with D perhaps TRBD1 or TRBD2 (5 bases each). V was shortened by 4 bases and J by 1 base, with 11 bases between the two germline ends. The length of the CDR3 is 14 residues. Germline lookup yields CDR1 SGHNT and CDR2 YYREEE (reference sequence). The CDR3 DNA is TGTGCCAGCAGCCGATTTGGGACCCAAGAGACCCAGTACTTC. This encodes CASSRFGTQETQYF.